Presented here are 14 T cell receptor beta chains from one specimen sequenced in a study of OX40 agonist ivuxolimab in advanced cancers. The method was immunoSEQ multiplex PCR; TCRdb's version includes in-frame clones alone and lacks a portion of them. Among tens of thousands of clones listed, about 85% were seen once. The sequencing here drew on CD4+ or CD8+ T cells sorted from blood, taken in a trial of the OX40 agonist ivuxolimab. Receptors were obtained from an adult with an advanced solid tumor such as melanoma, head and neck, liver or kidney cancer.

This chain links TRBV19 with TRBJ1-5; 7 nucleotides line up with TRBD1. The CDR3 length is 15 residues. V lost 5 bases and J lost 1; bases outside the gene matches: 5. Germline assignment: CDR1 LNHDA and CDR2 SQIVND (reference sequence). The CDR3 DNA reads as TGTGCCAGTAGTCCCTACAGGGGAAGCAATCAGCCCCAGCATTTT. Amino acid sequence: CASSPYRGSNQPQHF. Looking up the rest from reference TRBV19 and TRBJ1-5 gives the full variable domain: DGGITQSPKYLFRKEGQNVTLSCEQNLNHDAMYWYRQDPGQGLRLIYYSQIVNDFQKGDIAEGYSVSREKKESFPLTVTSAQKNPTAFYLCASSPYRGSNQPQHFGDGTRLSIL.

The chain couples TRBV11-2 to TRBJ2-7; 11 bases map to TRBD2. V gave up 5 bases and J gave up 7 bases; unmatched junction bases: 7. The CDR3 totals 14 residues. Germline CDR1 is SGHAT and CDR2 is FQNNGV. CDR3 DNA: TGTGCCAGCAGCCGGACTAGCGGGTTAAGTGAGCAGTACTTC. Translating gives CASSRTSGLSEQYF.

This chain links TRBV19 with TRBJ2-2, with TRBD1 identical over 9 bases. Germline-derived CDR1 and CDR2 are LNHDA and SQIVND (reference sequence). Trimming cost V 1 base and J 6 bases; bases outside gene matches: 3. The CDR3 spans 15 residues. The CDR3 nucleotides read TGTGCCAGTAGTATAGGGGACAGGGTCGCCGGGGAGCTGTTTTTT. Translation gives CASSIGDRVAGELFF.

This clone was detected once. V gene TRBV18 combines with J gene TRBJ1-3; D is ambiguous. Germline V gives CDR1 KGHSH, CDR2 LQKENI. V dropped 3 bases and J dropped 0 bases, with 6 bases sitting between them. CDR3 length equals 14 residues. The CDR3 DNA sequence: TGTGCCAGCTCACCGGAAAGCTCTGGAAACACCATATATTTT. It encodes CASSPESSGNTIYF.

The rearrangement joins TRBV19 to TRBJ2-7; D perhaps matches TRBD1 (5 bases). The CDR3 runs 12 residues. Trimming took 5 bases from V and 6 from J, leaving 11 bases between them. From germline, CDR1 is LNHDA and CDR2 SQIVND (reference sequence). The CDR3 sequence is CASSFQGFEQYF. In nucleotides, the CDR3 is TGTGCCAGTAGTTTCCAGGGCTTCGAGCAGTACTTC.

This chain joins TRBV19 and TRBJ2-3; TRBD2 agrees at 12 bases. The length of the CDR3 is 16 residues. CDR1 and CDR2 from the germline V gene are LNHDA and SQIVND (reference sequence). The trim removed 1 base at V and 6 bases at J, leaving 5 bases unmatched. The CDR3 nucleotides read TGTGCCAGTAGTATAGGTCTAGCGGGAGGGCCGGATACGCAGTATTTT. Translation gives CASSIGLAGGPDTQYF.

The V and J genes are TRBV28 and TRBJ2-6, with D uncertain. The V end was cut by 2 bases, the J end by 0 bases, with 8 bases between. The V gene's germline CDR1 is MDHEN and CDR2 SYDVKM. The CDR3 is made up of 16 amino acids. The CDR3 bases are TGTGCCAGCAGTTTAATGTCGGTCTCTGGGGCCAACGTCCTGACTTTC. Translation: CASSLMSVSGANVLTF.

The V call is TRBV5-3, the J call TRBJ1-3; weak D call: TRBD1 (6 bases). TRBV5-3 qualifies as an ORF whose function is uncertain. The CDR3 totals 14 residues. V lost 8 bases and J lost 7, with 19 bases in between. The CDR3 protein is CASSQPNRVNTIYF. The CDR3 region has the DNA TGTGCCAGCAGCCAGCCGAACAGGGTTAACACCATATATTTT.

DNA for the CDR3: TGTGCCAGCAGCGACCTCCCGGGACACCTTAACTATGGCTACACCTTC. Translation gives CASSDLPGHLNYGYTF. The chain uses TRBV2 and TRBJ1-2; tentative D call: TRBD1 (6 bases). Trimming pared 6 bases from V and 1 base from J, leaving 18 bases between. There are 16 residues in the CDR3. Germline CDR1 SNHLY, CDR2 FYNNEI.

The gene calls are TRBV6-5 and TRBJ2-2, with 8 bases that match TRBD2. Germline V gene sequence: CDR1 MNHEY, CDR2 SVGAGI. The CDR3 runs to 15 residues. V lost 2 bases, J lost 5 bases, and 4 bases stayed unmatched. The CDR3 DNA reads TGTGCCAGCAGTTACGTAGCTAGCGGGACCGGGGAGCTGTTTTTT. It encodes CASSYVASGTGELFF.

The rearrangement uses TRBV28 and TRBJ1-5, with D maybe TRBD1 (5 bases). The length of the CDR3 is 12 residues. Germline lookup yields CDR1 MDHEN and CDR2 SYDVKM. The ends were cut back, 9 bases at V and 11 bases at J, with 17 bases in the middle. CDR3 sequence reads: CASSGGIRAQHF. CDR3 sequence (DNA): TGTGCCAGTTCGGGGGGGATAAGGGCCCAGCATTTT.

The chain couples TRBV2 to TRBJ2-3, with 9 bases fitting TRBD2. CDR1 SNHLY and CDR2 FYNNEI come from the germline V gene. V lost 6 bases to trimming and J lost 8 bases; unmatched junction nucleotides: 9. CDR3 size: 14 residues. The CDR3 sequence is CASRRSTSGFTQYF. CDR3 sequence (DNA): TGTGCCAGCAGGAGGAGTACTAGCGGGTTTACGCAGTATTTT.

The chain joins TRBV29-1 to TRBJ2-3; 10 bases fit TRBD2. J lost 2 bases, V lost 6 bases, and 2 bases had no gene match. The CDR3 is 13 residues long. CDR1 and CDR2 from the germline V gene are SQVTM and ANQGSEA. The CDR3: CSVTSGATDTQYF. The CDR3 coding sequence is TGCAGCGTAACTAGCGGGGCCACAGATACGCAGTATTTT.

The chain is built from TRBV10-3 and TRBJ2-5; 9 nucleotides match TRBD1. Germline lookup yields CDR1 ENHRY and CDR2 SYGVKD. J gave up 0 bases and V 0 bases, and 11 bases lay outside the gene matches. The CDR3 contains 19 residues. The CDR3 loop reads CAISESKGQGFGYQETQYF. CDR3 sequence (DNA): TGTGCCATCAGTGAGTCGAAGGGACAGGGATTCGGGTACCAAGAGACCCAGTACTTC.